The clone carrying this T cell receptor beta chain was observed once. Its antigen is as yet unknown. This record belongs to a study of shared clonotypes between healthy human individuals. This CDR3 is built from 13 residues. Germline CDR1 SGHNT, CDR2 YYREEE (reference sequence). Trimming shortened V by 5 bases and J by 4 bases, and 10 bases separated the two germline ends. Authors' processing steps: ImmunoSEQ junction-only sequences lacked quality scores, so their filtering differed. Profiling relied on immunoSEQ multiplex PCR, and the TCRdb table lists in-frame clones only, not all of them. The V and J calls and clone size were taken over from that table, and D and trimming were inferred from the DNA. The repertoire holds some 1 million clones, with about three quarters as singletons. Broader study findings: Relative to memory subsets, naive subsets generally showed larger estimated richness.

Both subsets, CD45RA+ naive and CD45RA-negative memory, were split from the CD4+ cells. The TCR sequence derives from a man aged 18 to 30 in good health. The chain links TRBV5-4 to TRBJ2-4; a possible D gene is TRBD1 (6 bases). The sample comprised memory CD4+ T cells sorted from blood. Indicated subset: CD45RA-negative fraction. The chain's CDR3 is CASRGHGKNIQYF. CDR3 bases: TGTGCCAGCAGGGGACACGGGAAAAACATTCAGTACTTC.